The 14 T cell receptor beta chains reported below all come from one sample, sequenced in a study of shared clonotypes between healthy human individuals. It was CD45RO-negative cells, positively selected for CCR7, that made up naive CD8 cells, with terminally differentiated effector memory CD45RA+ cells excluded. Here immunoSEQ multiplex PCR was the method, and the copy in TCRdb shows in-frame clones only, minus some. The table shows 600,000 or so clones, with 95% to 98% occurring only once. Sequencing was carried out using naive CD8+ T cells sorted from blood. These TCRs come from a man aged 25-45 years in good health.

The chain has TRBV6-1 and TRBJ2-7; 7 nucleotides line up with TRBD1. CDR1 and CDR2 (germline): MNHNS, SASEGT. The CDR3 spans 12 residues. J lost 4 bases, V lost 6 bases, and 3 bases had no gene match. The CDR3, as DNA: TGTGCCAGCAGGGGACAGCCATACGAGCAGTACTTC. It yields the protein CASRGQPYEQYF.

The rearrangement uses TRBV27 and TRBJ2-7; 7 bases align to TRBD2. V was clipped by 6 bases and J by 6 bases; unmatched bases: 17. The CDR3 runs to 16 residues. Germline loops: CDR1 MNHEY, CDR2 SMNVEV (reference sequence). CDR3 sequence: CASRGQERGAYGEQYF. The CDR3 DNA is TGTGCCAGCAGAGGACAAGAGCGGGGAGCGTACGGCGAGCAGTACTTC.

The chain couples TRBV7-9 to TRBJ2-5; D gene uncertain. Trimming shortened V by 1 base and J by 5 bases, and 11 bases separated the two germline ends. The CDR3 consists of 14 residues. Germline CDR1 reads SEHNR; CDR2 reads FQNEAQ (reference sequence). The CDR3 nucleotides are TGTGCCAGCAGCTTAGTTGCCGGGTTGGAGACCCAGTACTTC. This gives the protein CASSLVAGLETQYF.

The gene calls are TRBV7-9 and TRBJ1-1; no clear D gene. Trimming pared 5 bases from V and 2 bases from J, leaving 15 bases between. Germline-derived CDR1 and CDR2 are SEHNR and FQNEAQ (reference sequence). CDR3 length: 15 residues. The CDR3 sequence is CASSGQAGYNTEAFF. In nucleotides, the CDR3 is TGTGCCAGCAGCGGCCAGGCAGGATATAACACTGAAGCTTTCTTT.

The chain is built from TRBV11-2 and TRBJ2-2; D is unclear. This CDR3 is built from 13 residues. CDR1 is SGHAT, CDR2 FQNNGV, per germline. With 1 base removed from V and 3 bases from J, the gap between germline ends came to 3 bases. CDR3 region: CASSLVDTGELFF. CDR3 in DNA: TGTGCCAGCAGCTTAGTCGACACCGGGGAGCTGTTTTTT.

This sequence joins TRBV9 and TRBJ2-5; D assignment may be TRBD1 or TRBD2 (5 bases each). Deletions cut 4 bases from V and 2 bases from J, with 18 bases between. This CDR3 spans 16 amino acids. CDR1 is SGDLS, CDR2 YYNGEE, per germline. CDR3 coding DNA: TGTGCCAGCAGCCTCGGTGGGGGAGTGTTGCAAGAGACCCAGTACTTC. Its translation: CASSLGGGVLQETQYF.

The chain joins TRBV13 to TRBJ2-1, with D possibly TRBD2 on 5 matching bases. Germline values: CDR1 PRHDT, CDR2 FYEKMQ (reference sequence). CDR3 length equals 23 residues. Trimming left V 2 bases short and J 0 bases short, with 32 bases between. The CDR3 region has the DNA TGTGCCAGCAGCTTAATCGCTATGGCGGAGACCGGGATAAGCCAAAGCTCCTACAATGAGCAGTTCTTC. It translates to CASSLIAMAETGISQSSYNEQFF.

This chain joins TRBV7-2 and TRBJ2-7, with 9 bases fitting TRBD2. With 7 bases clipped from V and 0 bases from J, the junction kept 10 bases outside the gene matches. The germline V gene encodes CDR1 SGHTA and CDR2 FQGNSA. The CDR3 length is 16 residues. CDR3 DNA sequence: TGTGCCAGCACCCTAAATAGCGGGGGACTCTCCTACGAGCAGTACTTC. Translated, it gives CASTLNSGGLSYEQYF.

The gene calls are TRBV7-9 and TRBJ1-4; a possible D gene is TRBD1 (5 bases). Germline V gives CDR1 SEHNR, CDR2 FQNEAQ (reference sequence). The CDR3 extends over 17 amino acids. V dropped 4 bases and J dropped 2 bases, with 17 bases sitting between them. The CDR3: CASSSVLSGATNEKLFF. CDR3 sequence (DNA): TGTGCCAGCAGCTCCGTTCTCAGCGGGGCTACTAATGAAAAACTGTTTTTT.

The chain employs TRBV6-6 and TRBJ1-5; D perhaps matches TRBD1 (6 bases). V dropped 2 bases and J dropped 4 bases, with 9 bases sitting between them. The CDR3 is made up of 14 amino acids. Germline V CDR1 and CDR2: MNHNY, SVGAGI (reference sequence). The CDR3 sequence: CASSYAQGNQPQHF. CDR3 coding DNA: TGTGCCAGCAGTTACGCACAGGGAAATCAGCCCCAGCATTTT.

This clone was seen only once. V gene TRBV27 combines with J gene TRBJ2-7; D unclear. V lost 1 base to trimming and J lost 6 bases, with 16 bases between them. Looked up from germline, CDR1 is MNHEY and CDR2 is SMNVEV (reference sequence). This CDR3 contains 15 residues. For the CDR3, the DNA is TGTGCCAGCAGTTTATATTCCTCGGGTAGACGCGAGCAGTACTTC. As protein: CASSLYSSGRREQYF.

This chain links TRBV7-8 with TRBJ1-2; D gene unclear. The germline V gene encodes CDR1 SGHVS and CDR2 FQNEAQ. This CDR3 contains 14 residues. With 5 bases removed from V and 5 bases from J, the gap between germline ends came to 15 bases. For the CDR3, the DNA is TGTGCCAGCAGCCACCGGAAAGTACGGTATGGCTACACCTTC. Amino acids: CASSHRKVRYGYTF.

The chain's CDR3 is CASRLLAGLSDTQYF. DNA for the CDR3: TGTGCCAGCAGGTTACTAGCGGGATTGTCCGATACGCAGTATTTT. J is TRBJ2-3 and V is TRBV28; TRBD2 agrees at 10 bases. Germline assignment: CDR1 MDHEN and CDR2 SYDVKM. The CDR3 length is 15 residues. J gave up 6 bases and V 6 bases, and 9 bases lay outside the gene matches.

The chain uses TRBV29-1 and TRBJ2-7; 7 nucleotides align to TRBD1. With 6 bases clipped from V and 1 base from J, the junction kept 12 bases outside the gene matches. The CDR3 has 15 residues. Germline loops: CDR1 SQVTM, CDR2 ANQGSEA. CDR3 protein: CSVIDRAGPSYEQYF. DNA of the CDR3: TGCAGCGTGATAGACAGGGCCGGGCCTTCCTACGAGCAGTACTTC.